This T cell receptor (beta chain) appears in the sequencing data of a study of CD8+ T cells in alopecia areata (dated by TCRdb to 2017 to 2018). Describing the broader study: The treated patients, all with moderate-to-severe alopecia areata, were enrolled in an open-label pilot trial of oral tofacitinib given at 5 to 10 mg twice daily. Scalp tissue and sorted CD4+ and CD8+ peripheral blood T cells from patchy and totalis/universalis alopecia areata patients and from healthy controls were covered by human TCRbeta sequencing. Amplification of TCRbeta CDR3 regions was done by immunoSEQ multiplex PCR using 35 Vbeta forward primers and 13 Jbeta reverse primers. RNA was extracted with the PAXgene miRNA kit for fixed scalp, the miRNeasy kit for PBMCs, and the RNeasy kit for mouse skin. Disease severity in treated patients was measured with the SALT score, which quantifies the percentage of affected scalp surface area. Clonality in the scalp was compared among normal scalp (n=4), patchy alopecia areata scalp (n=8), and alopecia totalis/universalis scalp (n=8). Tofacitinib was given for 6 to 18 months, followed by 6 months of follow-up off drug to assess delayed response and recurrence. Biopsies were taken from tofacitinib-treated patients at baseline and again at 4 and 24 weeks into treatment, and several of those patients also had a later scalp biopsy. To study T cell clonal expansion in alopecia areata, the researchers applied high-throughput TCRbeta sequencing to both the C3H/HeJ mouse model and human patients. The paper's findings and limits, for the study overall: Shared TCR sequences between patients were less evident than in mice, which may be partly attributable to HLA diversity in the patient population. Because the treated cohort was small and had only one nonresponder, larger studies are needed to examine links between baseline CD8+ expansion and response. Tofacitinib significantly lowered scalp clonality and the number of expanded CD8+ clones among the top 100 scalp clones. Higher clonality and more expanded CD8+ clones were observed in lesional scalp than in normal scalp, particularly in alopecia totalis/universalis, a finding suggestive of antigenic drive. Resident alphabeta T cells in normal human skin are also sequenced, complicating scalp TCR repertoire analysis, unlike mouse skin dominated by gammadelta T cells. During tofacitinib treatment, many expanded lesional clones stuck around in both scalp and blood, and this persistence may partly explain why relapse happens after treatment is stopped.

The treatment or condition label on this specimen signifies: oral pan-JAK inhibitor, 5-10 mg twice daily. Peripheral blood and lesional scalp punch biopsies were obtained from patients with alopecia areata. After PBMCs were isolated by density centrifugation and stained for CD3, CD4 and CD8, a FACSAria was used to sort CD4+ and CD8+ T cells. With respect to this clone: Its antigen has not been determined. The input lacks base qualities; no much larger clone sits a single base away.

As encoded in the germline V gene, CDR1 is SNHLY while CDR2 is FYNNEI. The CDR3 covers 19 residues, taking in both the cysteine and the phenylalanine. Of all the DNA, just the CDR3 is kept, 57 bases in frame from base 1. Trimming takes 7 bases off V and 1 base off J; junction bases not matched to a gene: 16. Library generation was performed with the immunoSEQ multiplex PCR assay. RNA was extracted from all samples and reverse transcribed into cDNA, which served as template for TCR sequencing. SuperScript III was used to make first-strand cDNA, primed with a 2:1 mix of oligo-dT and random hexamers. A synthetic immune receptor repertoire was used to assess amplification bias, and residual bias was removed computationally. The published analysis was carried out like this. Raw reads were preprocessed for error removal, and CDR3 was defined according to IMGT conventions as running from the conserved cysteine to phenylalanine. Clonality was computed as 1 minus the Shannon entropy, with the entropy normalized by log2 of the number of productive unique TCRs. CD4 or CD8 identity of scalp clones was inferred by cross-referencing scalp TCRbeta sequences with sorted blood CD4 and CD8 repertoires. Sourced from immuneACCESS, this table was stored by TCRdb with only in-frame sequences that have V and J called. A share of the clones is absent; for the studies checked, an unresolved V gene accounts for under half, and the remainder has no known explanation. Clone size and V and J calls were adopted from that table, with D and trimming inferred from the DNA. This sample holds roughly 100,000 clones; 70% to 90% were observed only once. The top ten constitute more than 9.5% of the sample.

Material: CD8+ T cells sorted from blood, obtained at approximately week 34, from a patient treated with tofacitinib. The TCR was taken from a human donor with alopecia areata. This chain is built from TRBV2 and TRBJ2-3; 11 bases in between match TRBD2. In nucleotide form, the sequence is TGTGCCAGCAATCCCCTGGGGGGACTAGCGGCGAGGGGCACAGATACGCAGTATTTT. It is translated as CASNPLGGLAARGTDTQYF.